This TCR beta chain derives from a study of identical twins. As to this clonotype: Its target is unknown.

Overall study results and limits: Excess low generation probability was seen in twin-shared out-of-frame alpha sequences.

The CDR3 consists of 17 residues. Germline trimming cut 3 bases from V and 4 bases from J; bases unmatched to any gene: 9. Germline V lookup: CDR1 SEHNR, CDR2 FQNEAQ (reference sequence). TCRdb reprocessed the 5' RACE reads with MiXCR, giving one entry per CDR3 protein. Seen here are some 500,000 distinct CDR3 sequences, around a tenth observed once, and the top ten hold 2.5% to 3.5%. These data were likewise used in another study, on yellow fever vaccine responses in identical twins.

The chain uses TRBV7-9 and TRBJ2-1; 10 bases match TRBD1. The sample taken for sequencing was PBMCs. The clonotype comes from a young woman in good health. DNA for the CDR3: TGTGCCAGCAGCTTTCGCTCGGGACAGGGGTTATACAATGAGCAGTTCTTC. Its protein is CASSFRSGQGLYNEQFF.